Shown below are 28 T cell receptor beta chains from a single sample sequenced in a study of OX40 agonist ivuxolimab in advanced cancers. Repertoires were generated with immunoSEQ multiplex PCR, while TCRdb's copy carries only in-frame clones and drops some. The sample records roughly 80,000 clones, 90% being singletons. The sample here was CD4+ or CD8+ T cells sorted from blood, taken in a trial of the OX40 agonist ivuxolimab. The origin of the receptors is an adult with an advanced solid tumor such as melanoma, head and neck, liver or kidney cancer.

This rearrangement joins TRBV4-2 to TRBJ2-7, with TRBD2 matching over 12 bases. Unmatched junction bases numbered 3, after V lost 0 bases and J lost 3 bases. Germline V gene lookup returns CDR1 LGHNA and CDR2 YNFKEQ. This CDR3 has 16 residues. The CDR3 sequence: CASSQELTSGSYEQYF. Written as DNA, the CDR3 is TGTGCCAGCAGCCAAGAGCTGACTAGCGGGAGCTACGAGCAGTACTTC.

The chain uses TRBV29-1 and TRBJ1-1; the match to TRBD1 covers 10 bases. J lost 10 bases, V lost 0 bases, and 5 bases had no gene match. This CDR3 region has 13 residues. CDR1 and CDR2 from the germline V gene are SQVTM and ANQGSEA. CDR3: CSVEERQGASAFF. As DNA, the CDR3 is TGCAGCGTTGAAGAGAGACAGGGGGCGTCAGCTTTCTTT.

The chain links TRBV5-4 to TRBJ2-1; D is undetermined. V was trimmed by 0 bases and J by 5 bases, leaving 9 bases between them. CDR3 length: 14 residues. CDR1 is SGHNT, CDR2 YYREEE, per germline (reference sequence). In DNA form, the CDR3 reads TGTGCCAGCAGCTTGGGGGGAAGGGACAATGAGCAGTTCTTC. Protein sequence: CASSLGGRDNEQFF.

The J gene is TRBJ1-1, the V gene TRBV5-1; D is undetermined. The V gene's germline CDR1 is SGHRS and CDR2 YFSETQ. Trimming took off 0 bases at V and 1 base at J, with 4 bases between the two ends. The CDR3 length is 13 residues. The chain's CDR3 is CASSLVANTEAFF. DNA for the CDR3: TGCGCCAGCAGCTTGGTTGCGAACACTGAAGCTTTCTTT.

V gene TRBV6-6 combines with J gene TRBJ2-7; tentatively, D is TRBD2 (6 bases). CDR1 is MNHNY and CDR2 is SVGAGI in the germline V gene (reference sequence). V was cut by 5 bases and J by 0 bases, with 14 bases left in between. This CDR3 region has 15 residues. CDR3 bases: TGTGCCAGCAGTCCAAGGGGACTGCCCTCCTACGAGCAGTACTTC. Amino acid sequence: CASSPRGLPSYEQYF.

The chain carries TRBV6-1 and TRBJ2-5; no clear D gene. CDR3 length: 13 amino acids. Germline CDR1 and CDR2: MNHNS and SASEGT. V shed 3 bases and J shed 5 bases, with 10 bases lying between them. The CDR3 DNA sequence: TGTGCCAGCAGTGATTTCCTCCGGGAGACCCAGTACTTC. As protein: CASSDFLRETQYF.

The chain combines TRBV5-5 with TRBJ1-1, with TRBD1 matching over 7 bases. Trimming cost V 5 bases and J 4 bases; bases outside gene matches: 23. From germline, CDR1 is SGHKS and CDR2 YYEKEE (reference sequence). The CDR3 length is 19 residues. This chain's CDR3 is CASRDFKLLIGGRGTEAFF. The DNA for the CDR3 is TGTGCCAGCAGAGATTTCAAACTACTAATAGGGGGCCGCGGCACTGAAGCTTTCTTT. The full variable domain, completed using reference TRBV5-5 and TRBJ1-1, is DAGVTQSPTHLIKTRGQQVTLRCSPISGHKSVSWYQQVLGQGPQFIFQYYEKEERGRGNFPDRFSARQFPNYSSELNVNALLLGDSALYLCASRDFKLLIGGRGTEAFFGQGTRLTVV.

The gene calls are TRBV4-3 and TRBJ1-2; TRBD1 matches at 10 bases. Trimming took 2 bases from V and 1 from J; bases not matched to a gene: 4. In germline, CDR1 is LGHNA, CDR2 YSLEER. This CDR3 region has 16 residues. CDR3 coding DNA: TGCGCCAGCAGCCAATACCGGGACAGGGGTAACTATGGCTACACCTTC. It specifies CASSQYRDRGNYGYTF.

With regard to this clone: It is unclear where the CDR3 begins or ends on the DNA, so no DNA is shown, and the CDR3 is as TCRdb lists it. The chain recombines TRBV2 with TRBJ1-5; the listed D gene, TRBD1, was not tested against the DNA. The CDR3 extends over 16 residues, inclusive of both ends. From germline, CDR1 is SNHLY and CDR2 FYNNEI. CDR3: CASSSSTGHSNQPQHF.

The chain combines TRBV18 with TRBJ2-3, with TRBD1 matching over 7 bases. With 5 bases clipped from V and 4 bases from J, the junction kept 9 bases outside the gene matches. The CDR3 has 15 amino acids. Germline assignment: CDR1 KGHSH and CDR2 LQKENI. CDR3 loop: CASSTTGMGSDTQYF. The CDR3 nucleotides read TGTGCCAGCTCAACGACAGGGATGGGGTCAGATACGCAGTATTTT.

This clone was observed a single time. The chain is built from TRBV5-1 and TRBJ2-7; 7 bases match TRBD1. The J segment lost 1 base and the V segment lost 0 bases, leaving 1 base of the junction unmatched. The CDR3 extends over 14 amino acids. CDR1 is SGHRS, CDR2 YFSETQ, per germline. The CDR3 DNA reads TGCGCCAGCAGCTTGGAGGGGGCGTCCTACGAGCAGTACTTC. Translation gives CASSLEGASYEQYF.

This clone was counted between two and nine times. The chain employs TRBV18 and TRBJ2-7, with D hard to call. This CDR3 contains 13 residues. Trimming shortened V by 4 bases and J by 3 bases, and 10 bases separated the two germline ends. The germline V gene encodes CDR1 KGHSH and CDR2 LQKENI. The CDR3 is CASSLRPGYEQYF. CDR3 in DNA: TGTGCCAGCTCACTTCGACCGGGCTACGAGCAGTACTTC.

The gene calls are TRBV30 and TRBJ2-1; unclear D gene. The CDR3 totals 12 residues. V shed 0 bases and J shed 10 bases, with 10 bases lying between them. The germline CDR1 and CDR2 sequences are GTSNPN and SVGIG (reference sequence). The CDR3 sequence: CAWSVAYGEQFF. The CDR3 DNA reads as TGTGCCTGGAGTGTCGCTTATGGGGAGCAGTTCTTC.

The chain is built from TRBV25-1 and TRBJ1-1, with 7 bases lining up with TRBD1. After removal of 3 bases from V and 2 bases from J, the junction contained 9 bases not matched to a gene. In germline, CDR1 is MGHDK, CDR2 SYGVNS. The CDR3 runs to 16 residues. The CDR3 coding sequence is TGTGCCAGCAGTGACCCGACAGGGACCCTAAACACTGAAGCTTTCTTT. Translation: CASSDPTGTLNTEAFF.

The chain recombines TRBV5-1 with TRBJ2-7; either TRBD1 or TRBD2 may supply D (5 bases each). Germline V gene sequence: CDR1 SGHRS, CDR2 YFSETQ. The CDR3 runs to 15 residues. The V and J ends lost 2 bases and 0 bases respectively, with 12 bases between them. The CDR3: CASSFGDLFSYEQYF. The CDR3 region has the DNA TGCGCCAGCAGCTTCGGGGACCTATTCTCCTACGAGCAGTACTTC.

The V and J genes are TRBV28 and TRBJ2-1; a weak D match, TRBD2 (5 bases). The V gene lost 7 bases and the J gene lost 4 bases, with 11 bases spanning the gap. Germline V gene lookup returns CDR1 MDHEN and CDR2 SYDVKM. The CDR3 covers 13 residues. Here the CDR3 reads CASTLGRYNEQFF. CDR3 DNA sequence: TGTGCCAGCACCTTGGGGAGATACAATGAGCAGTTCTTC.

This clone appeared a few times. V is TRBV19 and J is TRBJ2-2; perhaps D is TRBD1 or TRBD2 (5 bases each). The V end was cut by 5 bases, the J end by 3 bases, with 7 bases between. The germline CDR1 and CDR2 sequences are LNHDA and SQIVND (reference sequence). The CDR3 extends over 13 amino acids. CDR3 nucleotide sequence: TGTGCCAGTAGTCAGGGACACACCGGGGAGCTGTTTTTT. This sequence encodes CASSQGHTGELFF.

The chain joins TRBV6-5 to TRBJ2-2; D call uncertain. Looked up from germline, CDR1 is MNHEY and CDR2 is SVGAGI. The CDR3 runs to 14 residues. V was clipped by 0 bases and J by 7 bases, with 9 bases between them. The CDR3 loop is CASSYSRDYGELFF. The CDR3 DNA is TGTGCCAGCAGTTACTCAAGGGATTACGGGGAGCTGTTTTTT.

V usage is TRBV9 and J usage is TRBJ2-3; maybe TRBD2 (5 bases). Per germline, CDR1 SGDLS and CDR2 YYNGEE. The V end lost 0 bases, the J end lost 5 bases, and 10 bases lay between the germline ends. This CDR3 comprises 14 residues. This chain's CDR3 is CASSVGVGEDTQYF. The CDR3 bases are TGTGCCAGCAGCGTAGGGGTCGGGGAAGATACGCAGTATTTT.

This chain connects TRBV28 to TRBJ2-1, with 8 bases lining up with TRBD2. V gave up 2 bases and J gave up 6 bases; unmatched junction bases: 6. This CDR3 is built from 15 residues. CDR1 and CDR2 from the germline V gene are MDHEN and SYDVKM. Written as DNA, the CDR3 is TGTGCCAGCAGTTTACCGGGACTAGGATTCAATGAGCAGTTCTTC. Translating gives CASSLPGLGFNEQFF.

This clone was picked up a small number of times. In the same sample, other DNA sequences code for this CDR3. This chain connects TRBV18 to TRBJ2-5; D perhaps matches TRBD2 (6 bases). This CDR3 contains 12 residues. Per the germline V gene, CDR1 is KGHSH and CDR2 is LQKENI. V was trimmed by 3 bases and J by 4 bases, leaving 6 bases between them. Here the CDR3 reads CASSPGGETQYF. The CDR3 DNA reads TGTGCCAGCTCACCGGGGGGAGAGACCCAGTACTTC. The variable domain in full, with the rest retrieved from reference TRBV18 and TRBJ2-5, is NAGVMQNPRHLVRRRGQEARLRCSPMKGHSHVYWYRQLPEEGLKFMVYLQKENIIDESGMPKERFSAEFPKEGPSILRIQQVVRGDSAAYFCASSPGGETQYFGPGTRLLVL.

The chain uses TRBV6-7 and TRBJ1-5; tentative D call: TRBD1 (5 bases). TRBV6-7 is given ORF status, its function remaining uncertain. Trimming left V 7 bases short and J 4 bases short, with 17 bases between. The length of the CDR3 is 15 residues. The CDR3 nucleotides read TGTGCCAGCACCACGGCGGGGGGGGGTAATCAGCCCCAGCATTTT. Translating it yields CASTTAGGGNQPQHF.

The chain employs TRBV11-2 and TRBJ1-6; the D is unclear. Germline V CDR1 and CDR2: SGHAT, FQNNGV. The V end was cut by 4 bases, the J end by 0 bases, with 13 bases between. The CDR3 extends over 17 amino acids. CDR3 sequence: CASSYYARSSYNSPLHF. CDR3 DNA sequence: TGTGCCAGCAGCTACTACGCGAGGAGCTCCTATAATTCACCCCTCCACTTT.

This rearrangement joins TRBV11-2 to TRBJ2-1; the D gene could be TRBD1 or TRBD2 (6 bases each). V gave up 6 bases and J gave up 5 bases, with 17 bases separating them. Germline lookup yields CDR1 SGHAT and CDR2 FQNNGV. This CDR3 has 15 amino acids. This CDR3 is CASRGGGQRNNEQFF. The CDR3 DNA is TGTGCCAGCAGAGGGGGAGGACAGAGAAACAATGAGCAGTTCTTC.

The CDR3 region has the DNA TGTGCCAGTAGTATAATCAGCGGGGCGATGGCAGATACGCAGTATTTT. This gives the protein CASSIISGAMADTQYF. This sequence joins TRBV19 and TRBJ2-3, with 7 nucleotides matching TRBD2. The V gene's germline CDR1 is LNHDA and CDR2 SQIVND (reference sequence). J gave up 4 bases and V 2 bases, and 9 bases lay outside the gene matches. CDR3 length: 16 residues.

This chain links TRBV19 with TRBJ1-1; D may be TRBD1 (5 bases). Germline CDR1 reads LNHDA; CDR2 reads SQIVND (reference sequence). V lost 8 bases to trimming and J lost 0 bases, with 19 bases between them. CDR3 size: 16 residues. For the CDR3, the DNA is TGTGCCAGTGACGCAGGGACCCCCCAAATGAACACTGAAGCTTTCTTT. The encoded protein is CASDAGTPQMNTEAFF.

The V call is TRBV5-3, the J call TRBJ2-7; 12 bases match TRBD2. TRBV5-3 is an ORF for which the function is uncertain. This CDR3 has 17 amino acids. Trimming at V came to 1 base and at J to 6 bases, leaving 11 bases not matched to a gene. The CDR3 loop reads CARSLLTLAGGPCEQYF. For the CDR3, the DNA is TGTGCCAGAAGCTTGCTGACTCTAGCGGGAGGGCCGTGCGAGCAGTACTTC.

The chain recombines TRBV20-1 with TRBJ1-2; D unclear. Germline V CDR1 and CDR2: DFQATT, SNEGSKA (reference sequence). V was trimmed by 5 bases and J by 7 bases, leaving 8 bases between them. This CDR3 has 10 residues. Written as DNA, the CDR3 is TGCAGTGCTGGAGGAGCTGGCTACACCTTC. This encodes CSAGGAGYTF.